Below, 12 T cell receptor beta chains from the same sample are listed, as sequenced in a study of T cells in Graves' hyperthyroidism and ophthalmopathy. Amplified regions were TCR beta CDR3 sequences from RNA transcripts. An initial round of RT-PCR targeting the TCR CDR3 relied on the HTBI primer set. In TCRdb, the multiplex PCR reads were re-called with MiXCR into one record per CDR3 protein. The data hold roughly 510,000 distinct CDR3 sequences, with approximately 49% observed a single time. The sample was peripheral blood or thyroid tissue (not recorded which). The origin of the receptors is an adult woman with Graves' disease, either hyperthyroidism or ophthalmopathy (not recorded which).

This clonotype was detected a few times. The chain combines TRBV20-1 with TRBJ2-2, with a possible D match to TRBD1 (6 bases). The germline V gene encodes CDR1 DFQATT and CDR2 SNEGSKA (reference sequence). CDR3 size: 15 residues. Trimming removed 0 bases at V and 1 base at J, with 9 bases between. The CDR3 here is CSARDPRGNTGELFF. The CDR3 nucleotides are TGCAGTGCTAGAGATCCCAGGGGGAACACCGGGGAGCTGTTTTTT.

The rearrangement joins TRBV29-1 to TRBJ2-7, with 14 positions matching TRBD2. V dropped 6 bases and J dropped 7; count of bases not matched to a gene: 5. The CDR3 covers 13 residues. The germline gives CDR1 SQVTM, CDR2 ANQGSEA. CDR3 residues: CSVAGLAGAEQYF. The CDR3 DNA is TGCAGCGTCGCGGGACTAGCGGGAGCTGAGCAGTACTTC.

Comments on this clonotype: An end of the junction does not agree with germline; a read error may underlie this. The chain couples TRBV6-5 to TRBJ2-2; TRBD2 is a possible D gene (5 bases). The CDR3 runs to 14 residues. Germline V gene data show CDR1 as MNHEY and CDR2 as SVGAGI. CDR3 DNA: TGTGCCAGCAGTCTTCCTGGTTCGGCCGGGGAGCTGCTTTTT. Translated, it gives CASSLPGSAGELLF.

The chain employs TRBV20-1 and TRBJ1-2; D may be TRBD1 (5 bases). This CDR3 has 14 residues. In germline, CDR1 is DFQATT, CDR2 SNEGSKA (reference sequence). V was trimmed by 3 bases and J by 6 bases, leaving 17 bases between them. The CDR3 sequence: CSASPGGRGDGYTF. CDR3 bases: TGCAGTGCTAGCCCGGGAGGAAGGGGCGATGGCTACACCTTC.

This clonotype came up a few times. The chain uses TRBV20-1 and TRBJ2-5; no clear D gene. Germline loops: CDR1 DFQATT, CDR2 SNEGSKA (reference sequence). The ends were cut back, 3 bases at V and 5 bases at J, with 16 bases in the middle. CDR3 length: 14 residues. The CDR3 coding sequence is TGCAGTGCTAGTGGAGCGACAAAAGTCGAGACCCAGTACTTC. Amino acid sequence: CSASGATKVETQYF.

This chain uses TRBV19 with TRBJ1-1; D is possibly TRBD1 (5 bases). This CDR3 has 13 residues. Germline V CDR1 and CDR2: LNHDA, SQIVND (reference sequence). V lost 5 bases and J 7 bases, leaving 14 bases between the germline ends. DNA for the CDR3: TGTGCCAGTAGTCTTCAGGGCCCAAATGAAGCTTTCTTT. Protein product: CASSLQGPNEAFF.

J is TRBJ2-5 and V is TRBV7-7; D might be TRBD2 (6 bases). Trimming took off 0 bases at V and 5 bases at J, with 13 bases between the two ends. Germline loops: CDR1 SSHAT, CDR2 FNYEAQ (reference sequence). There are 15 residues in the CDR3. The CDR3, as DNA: TGTGCCAGCAGCTTAGCGTACAATAGCGGTGAGACCCAGTACTTC. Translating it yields CASSLAYNSGETQYF. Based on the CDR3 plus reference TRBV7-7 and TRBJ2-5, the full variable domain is GAGVSQSPRYKVTKRGQDVTLRCDPISSHATLYWYQQALGQGPEFLTYFNYEAQPDKSGLPSDRFSAERPEGSISTLTIQRTEQRDSAMYRCASSLAYNSGETQYFGPGTRLLVL.

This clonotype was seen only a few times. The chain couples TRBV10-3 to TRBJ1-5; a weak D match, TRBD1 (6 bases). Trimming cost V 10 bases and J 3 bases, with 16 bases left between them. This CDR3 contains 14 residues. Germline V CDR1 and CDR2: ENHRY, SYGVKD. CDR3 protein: CASRPRGINQPQHF. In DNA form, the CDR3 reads TGTGCCAGCAGGCCCAGGGGAATCAATCAGCCCCAGCATTTT.

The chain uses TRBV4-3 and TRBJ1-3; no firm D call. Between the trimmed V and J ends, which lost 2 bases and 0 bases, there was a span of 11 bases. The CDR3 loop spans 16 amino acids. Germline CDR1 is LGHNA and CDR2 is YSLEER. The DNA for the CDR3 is TGCGCCAGCAGCCAACGAATCGCAGCCTCTGGAAACACCATATATTTT. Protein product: CASSQRIAASGNTIYF.

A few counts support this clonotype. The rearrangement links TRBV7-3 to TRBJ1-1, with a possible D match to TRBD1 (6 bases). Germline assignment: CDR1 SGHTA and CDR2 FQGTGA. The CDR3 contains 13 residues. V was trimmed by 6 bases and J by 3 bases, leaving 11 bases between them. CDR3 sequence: CASSLGGHTEAFF. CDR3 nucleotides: TGTGCCAGCAGTTTAGGGGGGCACACTGAAGCTTTCTTT.

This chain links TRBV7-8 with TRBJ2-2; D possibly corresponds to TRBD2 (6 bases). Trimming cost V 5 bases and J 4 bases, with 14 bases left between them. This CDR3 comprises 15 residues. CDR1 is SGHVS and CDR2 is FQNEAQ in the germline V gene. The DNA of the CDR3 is TGTGCCAGCAGCCGGATACAGACTAGCACCGGGGAGCTGTTTTTT. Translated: CASSRIQTSTGELFF.

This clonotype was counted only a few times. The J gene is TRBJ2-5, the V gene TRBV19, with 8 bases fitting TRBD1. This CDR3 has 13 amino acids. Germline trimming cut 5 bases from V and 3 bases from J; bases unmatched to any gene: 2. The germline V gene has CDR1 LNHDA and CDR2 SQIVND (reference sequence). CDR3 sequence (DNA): TGTGCCAGTAGTTCAGGGGGCGAAGAGACCCAGTACTTC. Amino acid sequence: CASSSGGEETQYF.